This passage covers 21 T cell receptor beta chains from one sample sequenced in a study of blood T cells in healthy people across ages. Using a J-beta primer mix together with a sample-barcoded 5' primer, a second PCR was run for roughly 6 to 12 cycles. Via MiXCR, TCRdb re-called the 5' RACE reads, giving one row per CDR3 protein. The data contain approximately 810,000 distinct CDR3 sequences, 29% of them singletons. Sequencing used blood. These receptors were obtained from a woman older than 75 in good health.

V gene TRBV10-3 combines with J gene TRBJ1-1; D remains unclear. Germline CDR1 and CDR2: ENHRY and SYGVKD. Trimming cost V 3 bases and J 2 bases, with 10 bases left between them. The CDR3 extends over 14 amino acids. The CDR3 sequence: CAISENRPNTEAFF. DNA of the CDR3: TGTGCCATCAGTGAAAACAGACCTAACACTGAAGCTTTCTTT.

Notes on this clonotype: Given a much more abundant clone one base away, this may be a read error. J is TRBJ2-3 and V is TRBV15; D not certain. Germline values: CDR1 LNHNV, CDR2 YYDKDF (reference sequence). Trimming left V 8 bases short and J 4 bases short, with 13 bases between. This CDR3 is built from 13 residues. The CDR3 DNA follows: TGTGCCACCCGGATTAGCATTTCAGATACGCAGTATTTT. Its protein is CATRISISDTQYF.

This clonotype was detected only a few times. The chain employs TRBV5-5 and TRBJ2-7; D is ambiguous. Germline CDR1 and CDR2: SGHKS and YYEKEE (reference sequence). The V end lost 0 bases, the J end lost 6 bases, and 10 bases lay between the germline ends. The CDR3 consists of 13 residues. CDR3 loop: CASSLGHIREQYF. CDR3 nucleotide sequence: TGTGCCAGCAGCTTGGGCCATATCCGCGAGCAGTACTTC.

The genes are TRBV20-1 and TRBJ1-5; D remains ambiguous. Germline assignment: CDR1 DFQATT and CDR2 SNEGSKA (reference sequence). Trimming took off 2 bases at V and 7 bases at J, with 15 bases between the two ends. This CDR3 is built from 14 residues. CDR3 in DNA: TGCAGTGCTAGACGGTTGGGGATTGAACAGCCCCAGCATTTT. Residues: CSARRLGIEQPQHF.

This clonotype was seen only a few times. The V call is TRBV20-1, the J call TRBJ2-2; 10 positions agree with TRBD2. The V gene's germline CDR1 is DFQATT and CDR2 SNEGSKA (reference sequence). The CDR3 is 15 amino acids. J gave up 5 bases and V 2 bases, and 5 bases lay outside the gene matches. The CDR3 here is CSARSTSGLTGELFF. DNA for the CDR3: TGCAGTGCTAGATCGACTAGCGGGCTGACCGGGGAGCTGTTTTTT.

As for this clonotype: This may be a read error: a much more frequent sequence differs by one nucleotide. The chain couples TRBV13 to TRBJ2-4; D remains ambiguous. The germline CDR1 and CDR2 sequences are PRHDT and FYEKMQ (reference sequence). This CDR3 has 14 amino acids. The CDR3 is CASSLGRDLYKQYF. In DNA, the CDR3 is TGTGCCAGCAGCCTAGGACGCGACCTATACAAGCAGTACTTC.

As regards this clonotype: Being one base from a much bigger clone, this may be a read error. The chain joins TRBV18 to TRBJ2-1; D remains unclear. The CDR3 runs to 13 residues. Germline V CDR1 and CDR2: KGHSH, LQKENI. The CDR3 nucleotides read TGTGCCAGCTCACCAAAGGGATACAATGAGCGGTTCTTC. Translated, it gives CASSPKGYNERFF.

As concerns this clonotype: A read error is possible here, since a much larger clone lies one base away. The rearrangement links TRBV4-3 to TRBJ2-1; weak D call: TRBD2 (5 bases). CDR3 length: 15 residues. Germline CDR1 is LGHNA and CDR2 is YSLEER. CDR3 bases: TGCGCCAGCAGCCAAGATAGGACTTCCTACAATAAGCAGTTCTTC. Protein sequence: CASSQDRTSYNKQFF.

This clonotype occurred a few times. The chain uses TRBV2 and TRBJ2-5; 8 nucleotides agree with TRBD1. The DNA matches TRBJ2-7 better at its end, which makes the J call doubtful. CDR1 and CDR2 (germline): SNHLY, FYNNEI. This CDR3 is built from 14 residues. The CDR3 protein is CASNWAGGSYEQYF. CDR3 nucleotide sequence: TGTGCCAGCAATTGGGCAGGGGGCTCGTACGAGCAGTACTTC.

This clonotype was observed at least ten times. This sequence joins TRBV12-3 or TRBV12-4 and TRBJ2-3, with unresolved D. Trimming cost V 4 bases and J 6 bases, with 8 bases left between them. CDR3 length equals 12 residues. Written as DNA, the CDR3 is TGTGCCAGCAGTTCTAGGGCGGATACGCAGTATTTT. Translated: CASSSRADTQYF.

This clonotype occurred many times. The V gene is TRBV7-2, the J gene TRBJ2-7, with 7 positions matching TRBD1. Trimming removed 5 bases from V and 3 bases from J; junction bases left unmatched: 10. This CDR3 has 15 amino acids. From germline, CDR1 is SGHTA and CDR2 FQGNSA. DNA of the CDR3: TGTGCCAGCAGCCCCAGCCGGGACAGCATCTACGAGCAGTACTTC. It is translated as CASSPSRDSIYEQYF.

The J gene is TRBJ2-7, the V gene TRBV7-2; TRBD1 agrees at 8 bases. Germline loops: CDR1 SGHTA, CDR2 FQGNSA. The junction had 6 bases not matched to a gene; V was cut back by 3 bases and J by 5 bases. This CDR3 has 14 residues. This CDR3 reads CASSLTGVIHEQYF. The CDR3 nucleotides read TGTGCCAGCAGCTTGACAGGGGTGATCCACGAGCAGTACTTC.

V usage is TRBV10-3 and J usage is TRBJ1-1; D is uncertain. Trimming stripped 0 bases from V and 6 bases from J, with 5 bases between. CDR1 and CDR2 from the germline V gene are ENHRY and SYGVKD. The CDR3 consists of 12 residues. The chain's CDR3 is CAISESSAEAFF. CDR3 bases: TGTGCCATCAGTGAGTCGTCCGCTGAAGCTTTCTTT.

The CDR3 DNA follows: TGTGCCAGCAGTGAAAGATCACAGGGGGAGGTCAAAAACATTCAGTACTTC. It encodes CASSERSQGEVKNIQYF. V and J are TRBV6-1 and TRBJ2-4, with 8 bases identical to TRBD1. This CDR3 comprises 17 residues. CDR1 is MNHNS and CDR2 is SASEGT in the germline V gene. With 2 bases clipped from V and 3 bases from J, the junction kept 9 bases outside the gene matches.

Details on this clonotype: A much larger clone lies a single base off, so this may be a read error. V is TRBV7-8 and J is TRBJ2-1; the match to TRBD2 covers 8 bases. CDR1 and CDR2 (germline): SGHVS, FQNEAQ. The CDR3 consists of 19 residues. This chain's CDR3 is CAGSLRGAGGLRTYNEQFF. The CDR3 region has the DNA TGTGCCGGCAGCCTCCGTGGGGCGGGGGGTTTAAGGACCTACAATGAGCAGTTCTTC.

This clonotype has at least ten counts. This chain uses TRBV6-5 with TRBJ1-2; TRBD1 agrees at 8 bases. Trimming took 6 bases from V and 8 from J; bases not matched to a gene: 8. Germline V gene lookup returns CDR1 MNHEY and CDR2 SVGAGI. This CDR3 contains 13 residues. The DNA for the CDR3 is TGTGCCAGCAGAAAGGACAGGGTGGGCGGCTACACCTTC. Amino acid sequence: CASRKDRVGGYTF.

This chain joins TRBV29-1 and TRBJ2-7, with D perhaps TRBD1 or TRBD2 (5 bases each). V was pared by 2 bases and J by 2 bases, with 16 bases between. Germline lookup yields CDR1 SQVTM and CDR2 ANQGSEA. The CDR3 covers 15 residues. DNA of the CDR3: TGCAGCGTTGAAAAAGTAGGGACGGACGCCTACGAGCAGTACTTC. Translating it yields CSVEKVGTDAYEQYF.

This clonotype was recorded many times. The chain couples TRBV6-2 or TRBV6-3 to TRBJ1-5, with D uncertain. Germline V lookup: CDR1 MNHEY, CDR2 SVGEGT. V gave up 6 bases and J gave up 2 bases, with 8 bases separating them. The CDR3 loop spans 13 amino acids. The CDR3 region is CASREVGNQPQHF. The CDR3 region has the DNA TGTGCCAGCAGAGAAGTTGGCAATCAGCCCCAGCATTTT.

Many counts were recorded for this clonotype. The chain uses TRBV4-3 and TRBJ1-1; 9 bases line up with TRBD1. CDR1 LGHNA and CDR2 YSLEER come from the germline V gene. The trim removed 0 bases at V and 11 bases at J, leaving 7 bases unmatched. The CDR3 extends over 14 amino acids. CDR3 sequence reads: CASSQEEGQGQAFF. DNA of the CDR3: TGCGCCAGCAGCCAAGAAGAAGGACAGGGGCAGGCTTTCTTT.

The table lists this clonotype with many counts. V gene TRBV6-2 or TRBV6-3 combines with J gene TRBJ1-6, with D tentatively TRBD1 (5 bases). Germline assignment: CDR1 MNHEY and CDR2 SVGEGT. CDR3 length: 14 residues. Between the trimmed V and J ends, which lost 0 bases and 6 bases, there was a span of 6 bases. The CDR3, as DNA: TGTGCCAGCAGTTACTCGGGGACTAATTCACCCCTCCACTTT. The encoded protein is CASSYSGTNSPLHF.

This clonotype was seen only a few times. The rearrangement links TRBV9 to TRBJ1-6, with TRBD1 matching 8 bases. This CDR3 has 15 residues. Germline V gives CDR1 SGDLS, CDR2 YYNGEE. With V trimmed by 0 bases and J by 10 bases, 6 bases remained unmatched. The DNA for the CDR3 is TGTGCCAGCAGCGTAGGACAGGGGTTCGGCTCACCCCTCCACTTT. Its translation: CASSVGQGFGSPLHF.